This T cell receptor (beta chain) was recovered during a study of T cell responses to AZD1222 COVID-19 vaccine. As to this clone: Its antigen is unidentified.

Points from the study as a whole: Most donors were white British and more were female, and clonal diversity was possibly underestimated. Spike-specific TCR depth and breadth grew after two AZD1222 doses. Reportedly, close to half of spike-specific TCRs are directed against unmutated variant regions.

Repertoires were generated with immunoSEQ multiplex PCR, while TCRdb's copy carries only in-frame clones and drops some. The table includes about 53,000 clones, roughly 80% detected once. V was clipped by 1 base and J by 1 base, with 14 bases between them. The CDR3 covers 17 residues. Germline CDR1 and CDR2: SGHDT and YYEEEE. V usage is TRBV5-6 and J usage is TRBJ2-2; weak D call: TRBD2 (6 bases). This specimen was peripheral blood, taken on day 0 of AZD1222 vaccination. The sequence was obtained from an adult in good health. In DNA, the CDR3 is TGTGCCAGCAGCTTGCCCCGGGTGGGACTGAACACCGGGGAGCTGTTTTTT. Protein product: CASSLPRVGLNTGELFF. The full variable domain, its missing parts supplied by reference TRBV5-6 and TRBJ2-2, is DAGVTQSPTHLIKTRGQQVTLRCSPKSGHDTVSWYQQALGQGPQFIFQYYEEEERQRGNFPDRFSGHQFPNYSSELNVNALLLGDSALYLCASSLPRVGLNTGELFFGEGSRLTVL.